The clone carrying this T cell receptor beta chain was seen a handful of times. The rectum was sampled with one to two pinch biopsies at colonoscopy. Here immunoSEQ multiplex PCR was the method, and the copy in TCRdb shows in-frame clones only, minus some. The table shows about 40,000 clones, with about 81% occurring only once. This sample is drawn from a study of pediatric ulcerative colitis. The receptor's source is a boy aged 5-17 years with severe ulcerative colitis. Input material: gut tissue.

The DNA of the CDR3 is TGTGCCAGCAGTCGCGGATTGAACTATGGCTACACCTTC. This codes for CASSRGLNYGYTF. The gene calls are TRBV28 and TRBJ1-2, with D unclear. The length of the CDR3 is 13 residues. Germline CDR1 and CDR2: MDHEN and SYDVKM. Deletions cut 5 bases from V and 2 bases from J, with 9 bases between.